These 22 T cell receptor beta chains were sequenced from one sample in a study of technical replicates of blood from several donors. Clones were read by immunoSEQ multiplex PCR, and TCRdb kept only the in-frame ones, dropping some. The sample includes about 13,000 clones, 79% of them seen just once. Material for sequencing was PBMCs. The receptors were gathered from a human donor in good health.

This chain joins TRBV4-1 and TRBJ1-1; tentative D call: TRBD1 (6 bases). The CDR3 is 16 residues long. Germline assignment: CDR1 MGHRA and CDR2 YSYEKL. Trimming took off 0 bases at V and 11 bases at J, with 22 bases between the two ends. The CDR3 spells CASSQEEIGTFEVAFF. DNA for the CDR3: TGCGCCAGCAGCCAAGAGGAAATCGGGACATTTGAAGTGGCTTTCTTT.

The chain recombines TRBV27 with TRBJ2-5, with a tentative D call TRBD1 (5 bases). The CDR3 has 15 residues. V was trimmed by 6 bases and J by 4 bases, leaving 18 bases between them. The germline V gene encodes CDR1 MNHEY and CDR2 SMNVEV (reference sequence). The chain's CDR3 is CASRPEGHRAETQYF. The CDR3 coding sequence is TGTGCCAGCAGACCGGAAGGACACCGGGCAGAGACCCAGTACTTC.

The V gene is TRBV9, the J gene TRBJ2-1, with D unclear. Germline values: CDR1 SGDLS, CDR2 YYNGEE. The CDR3 spans 15 residues. Trimming stripped 0 bases from V and 0 bases from J, with 7 bases between. The CDR3 here is CASSVASSSYNEQFF. The CDR3 DNA is TGTGCCAGCAGCGTAGCTAGTAGCTCCTACAATGAGCAGTTCTTC. The complete variable domain, with remaining parts taken from reference TRBV9 and TRBJ2-1, reads DSGVTQTPKHLITATGQRVTLRCSPRSGDLSVYWYQQSLDQGLQFLIQYYNGEERAKGNILERFSAQQFPDLHSELNLSSLELGDSALYFCASSVASSSYNEQFFGPGTRLTVL.

The chain links TRBV5-1 to TRBJ2-5, with 14 bases lining up with TRBD2. Trimming at V came to 0 bases and at J to 3 bases, leaving 4 bases not matched to a gene. Germline CDR1 is SGHRS and CDR2 is YFSETQ. The CDR3 totals 17 residues. CDR3 in amino acids: CASSLGGLAGVEETQYF. DNA of the CDR3: TGCGCCAGCAGCTTGGGGGGACTAGCGGGAGTGGAAGAGACCCAGTACTTC.

V usage is TRBV5-6 and J usage is TRBJ2-6; 8 nucleotides agree with TRBD1. The germline V gene encodes CDR1 SGHDT and CDR2 YYEEEE. This CDR3 is built from 16 residues. The ends lost 5 bases at V and 2 bases at J; junction bases unmatched: 6. The CDR3 reads CASSRRQGTGANVLTF. CDR3 DNA: TGTGCCAGCAGTCGAAGACAGGGGACTGGGGCCAACGTCCTGACTTTC.

This clone was counted between two and nine times. This rearrangement joins TRBV27 to TRBJ1-1; D gene unclear. Between the trimmed V and J ends, which lost 3 bases and 5 bases, there was a span of 10 bases. This CDR3 has 13 residues. Germline V CDR1 and CDR2: MNHEY, SMNVEV (reference sequence). In DNA form, the CDR3 reads TGTGCCAGCAGTTTCTTCCTAGGAACTGAAGCTTTCTTT. Its translation is CASSFFLGTEAFF.

J is TRBJ2-1 and V is TRBV7-2; D possibly corresponds to TRBD2 (6 bases). The CDR3 runs 12 residues. The germline gives CDR1 SGHTA, CDR2 FQGNSA. Between the trimmed V and J ends, which lost 5 bases and 6 bases, there was a span of 8 bases. The CDR3 coding sequence is TGTGCCAGCAGCACTAGCAGCAATGAGCAGTTCTTC. Its protein product is CASSTSSNEQFF.

The chain is built from TRBV2 and TRBJ2-2; TRBD1 aligns across 10 bases. Losses at the gene ends were 8 bases for V and 4 bases for J; bases not matched to a gene: 4. Germline V CDR1 and CDR2: SNHLY, FYNNEI. The CDR3 sequence is 14 residues long. The CDR3 nucleotides are TGTGCCAGCGCTGGGACAGGGGTCACCGGGGAGCTGTTTTTT. This gives the protein CASAGTGVTGELFF.

The chain recombines TRBV19 with TRBJ1-3, with 7 bases matching TRBD1. This CDR3 contains 16 residues. V shed 3 bases, J shed 0 bases, and the junction held 5 bases outside the gene matches. Germline lookup yields CDR1 LNHDA and CDR2 SQIVND (reference sequence). CDR3 sequence (DNA): TGTGCCAGTAGTATTTGGACAGGCGGCTCTGGAAACACCATATATTTT. This sequence encodes CASSIWTGGSGNTIYF.

The chain couples TRBV14 to TRBJ2-1, with 14 positions matching TRBD2. This CDR3 is 18 amino acids long. V was pared by 2 bases and J by 7 bases, with 10 bases of the junction left unmatched. CDR1 is SGHDN, CDR2 FVKESK, per germline. CDR3 coding DNA: TGTGCCAGCAGCCAAAAGATACGACTAGCGGGAGGGCATAATGAGCAGTTCTTC. Its protein product is CASSQKIRLAGGHNEQFF.

The chain employs TRBV19 and TRBJ1-1; D is possibly TRBD1 (6 bases). The CDR3 extends over 16 amino acids. The germline V gene has CDR1 LNHDA and CDR2 SQIVND (reference sequence). V lost 3 bases to trimming and J lost 5 bases, with 19 bases between them. CDR3 DNA sequence: TGTGCCAGTAGTATGTGGGGGGGCAGGACGGGAACTGAAGCTTTCTTT. It yields the protein CASSMWGGRTGTEAFF.

Only a few counts were recorded for this clone. The chain uses TRBV5-1 and TRBJ2-1, with 9 bases lining up with TRBD1. This CDR3 has 14 amino acids. V gave up 5 bases and J gave up 6 bases; unmatched junction bases: 6. Germline V gene data show CDR1 as SGHRS and CDR2 as YFSETQ. CDR3 in amino acids: CASRGTGSVNEQFF. The CDR3 nucleotides are TGCGCCAGCAGAGGGACAGGGTCGGTCAATGAGCAGTTCTTC.

V usage is TRBV4-1 and J usage is TRBJ2-1; 9 nucleotides match TRBD2. The V segment lost 6 bases and the J segment 12 bases; nucleotides outside the gene matches: 9. CDR1 is MGHRA, CDR2 YSYEKL, per germline. The CDR3 loop spans 13 amino acids. The CDR3 here is CASSTGRREGQFF. The CDR3 region has the DNA TGCGCCAGCAGTACCGGACGGCGGGAGGGGCAGTTCTTC.

This clone rates as medium-sized (0.01 to 0.1%). V gene TRBV6-1 combines with J gene TRBJ2-7; 7 nucleotides match TRBD2. With V trimmed by 1 base and J by 3 bases, 3 bases remained unmatched. Germline assignment: CDR1 MNHNS and CDR2 SASEGT. The CDR3 extends over 14 amino acids. The CDR3 DNA sequence: TGTGCCAGCAGTGAAGAAACTAGCGTCTACGAGCAGTACTTC. Translating gives CASSEETSVYEQYF.

V usage is TRBV19 and J usage is TRBJ2-7; D remains ambiguous. This CDR3 region has 13 residues. Trimming pared 4 bases from V and 6 bases from J, leaving 13 bases between. CDR1 is LNHDA and CDR2 is SQIVND in the germline V gene (reference sequence). In DNA form, the CDR3 reads TGTGCCAGTAGTACCCACTCCATCCGCGAGCAGTACTTC. Residues: CASSTHSIREQYF.

The rearrangement links TRBV28 to TRBJ2-7, with D perhaps matching TRBD1 (5 bases). Trimming took off 2 bases at V and 3 bases at J, with 11 bases between the two ends. From germline, CDR1 is MDHEN and CDR2 SYDVKM. The CDR3 has 14 residues. CDR3 bases: TGTGCCAGCAGTTTAGCAGGGTTCGGCTACGAGCAGTACTTC. It codes for CASSLAGFGYEQYF.

The table lists this clone with a count of one. This chain uses TRBV18 with TRBJ2-7; 8 positions agree with TRBD1. Germline V gene lookup returns CDR1 KGHSH and CDR2 LQKENI. The V gene end was trimmed by 5 bases and the J gene end by 6 bases; junction bases not matched to a gene: 6. CDR3 size: 13 residues. CDR3 sequence (DNA): TGTGCCAGCTCAGGACAGGGATATGGCGAGCAGTACTTC. Residues: CASSGQGYGEQYF.

This chain connects TRBV27 to TRBJ2-2; D not certain. V was shortened by 5 bases and J by 6 bases, with 10 bases between the two germline ends. The CDR3 has 13 residues. Germline-derived CDR1 and CDR2 are MNHEY and SMNVEV (reference sequence). This CDR3 reads CASSLGRAGELFF. The CDR3, as DNA: TGTGCCAGCAGTCTGGGTCGGGCCGGGGAGCTGTTTTTT.

V is TRBV6-1 and J is TRBJ2-5; the D gene is possibly TRBD2 (6 bases). V was trimmed by 4 bases and J by 3 bases, leaving 9 bases between them. Per the germline V gene, CDR1 is MNHNS and CDR2 is SASEGT. This CDR3 spans 13 amino acids. The DNA of the CDR3 is TGTGCCAGCAGTGTATTAGCGGAAGAGACCCAGTACTTC. Its protein is CASSVLAEETQYF.

This clone was detected only once. The chain combines TRBV7-9 with TRBJ2-7; D may be TRBD1 (6 bases). Germline assignment: CDR1 SEHNR and CDR2 FQNEAQ (reference sequence). V shed 2 bases and J shed 0 bases, with 11 bases lying between them. This CDR3 has 15 amino acids. DNA for the CDR3: TGTGCCAGCAGCTTACAGTCAGGGGTCTCCTACGAGCAGTACTTC. Protein product: CASSLQSGVSYEQYF.

This clone was seen more than once but under ten times. The rearrangement joins TRBV28 to TRBJ2-2, with no clear D. Germline values: CDR1 MDHEN, CDR2 SYDVKM. The CDR3 spans 13 residues. V gave up 6 bases and J gave up 0 bases, with 5 bases separating them. The CDR3, as DNA: TGTGCCAGCAGACTATCGAACACCGGGGAGCTGTTTTTT. This translates into CASRLSNTGELFF.

J is TRBJ1-4 and V is TRBV5-1; the match to TRBD1 covers 7 bases. CDR1 is SGHRS, CDR2 YFSETQ, per germline. The CDR3 spans 15 residues. Unmatched junction bases numbered 9, after V lost 4 bases and J lost 6 bases. In DNA, the CDR3 is TGCGCCAGCAGCCCAGGGGGGCAGGGCGATGAAAAACTGTTTTTT. Its translation is CASSPGGQGDEKLFF.